This T cell receptor beta chain came from a study of blood T cell repertoires in COVID-19 (dated by TCRdb to 2020 to 2022). A note on the overall study: The collaborator samples originated in the United States, Italy and Spain and spanned the acute and convalescent phases of COVID-19. The material from the prospective study consisted of cDNA or gDNA derived from T cells, B-cell-depleted T cells, or PBMCs. Deeply sampled blood TCRbeta repertoires from subjects exposed to, actively infected with, or recovered from COVID-19 were included in the dataset. The repertoires were released in a freely available public database intended as a resource for research on the immune response to SARS-CoV-2. Samples were obtained from the ongoing ImmuneRACE study (first 160 participants) and from over a thousand subjects provided by 6 global collaborators. The sample metadata nearly always contained a de-identified subject ID, COVID-19 status, age in years and sex. Where available, HLA class I and class II types were obtained from metadata supplied by the sample provider rather than from assay-based typing. Findings and caveats that apply to the study as a whole: Clinical and demographic metadata were provided uncurated, with the amount varying by source and participant.

At one collaborating source in Seattle, patients were enrolled during active infection and were followed longitudinally through the course of disease. Whole blood was collected in K2EDTA tubes by collaborating institutions according to the institutions' own protocols. For TCRbeta analysis, collaborators shipped samples as frozen whole blood, isolated PBMCs, or DNA extracted from either of those sample types. TCRbeta CDR3 regions were amplified from genomic DNA by means of the immunoSEQ Assay, a bias-controlled multiplex PCR. Under the source paper's analysis protocol: The number of nucleated cells in each sample was estimated by amplification of reference gene primers within the assay. To quantify the absolute abundance of each unique TCRbeta CDR3 rearrangement, sequence reads were collapsed and filtered. For each sample, productive Simpson clonality was calculated by taking the square root of Simpson's diversity index across productive rearrangements. TCRdb took over this immuneACCESS table, retaining in-frame rearrangements with V and J assigned. Such tables are incomplete; in checked studies, under half of the missing clones stem from an unresolved V gene, and the remainder is unexplained. D and trimming come from the DNA, and the V and J calls and clone size come from that table. Recorded for this sample are hundreds of thousands of clones; about 89% of them occurred a single time. Roughly 2.1% of the sample comes from the top ten.

To note about this clone: Its antigen remains unidentified. Base-call qualities are not available, and no considerably larger clone is one nucleotide away.

CDR1 and CDR2, per the germline V gene (reference sequence), are GTSNPN and SVGIG. The germline ends are 10 bases apart after V is trimmed by 3 bases and J by 4 bases. Including cysteine and phenylalanine, the CDR3 has 12 amino acids. Only the CDR3 DNA is retained, 36 bases long and in frame from the first base. Source material: peripheral blood. The chain was built from TRBV30 and TRBJ2-7; the D gene cannot be resolved reliably. This receptor was taken from a woman aged 60-75 years with COVID-19, enrolled during active disease. The nucleotide sequence is TGTGCCTGGAGCCCTAGGAGTTACGAGCAGTACTTC. The translation is CAWSPRSYEQYF.